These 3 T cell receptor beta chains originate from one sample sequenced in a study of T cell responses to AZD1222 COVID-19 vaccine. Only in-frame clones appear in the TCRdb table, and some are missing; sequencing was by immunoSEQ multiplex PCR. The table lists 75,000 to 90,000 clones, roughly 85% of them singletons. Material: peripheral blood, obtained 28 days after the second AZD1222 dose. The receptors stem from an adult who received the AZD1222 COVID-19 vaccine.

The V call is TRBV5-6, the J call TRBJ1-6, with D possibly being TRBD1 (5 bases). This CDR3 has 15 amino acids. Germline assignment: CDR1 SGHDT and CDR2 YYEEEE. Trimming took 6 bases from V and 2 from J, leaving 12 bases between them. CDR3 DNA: TGTGCCAGCACTGAGGGGCGAACCTATAATTCACCCCTCCACTTT. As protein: CASTEGRTYNSPLHF.

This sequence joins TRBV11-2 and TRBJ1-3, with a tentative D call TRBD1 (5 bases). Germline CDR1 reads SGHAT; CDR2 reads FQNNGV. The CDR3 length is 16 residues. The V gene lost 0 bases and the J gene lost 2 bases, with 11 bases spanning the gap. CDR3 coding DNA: TGTGCCAGCAGCTTAGATCAGGGTGCGGCTGGAAACACCATATATTTT. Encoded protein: CASSLDQGAAGNTIYF.

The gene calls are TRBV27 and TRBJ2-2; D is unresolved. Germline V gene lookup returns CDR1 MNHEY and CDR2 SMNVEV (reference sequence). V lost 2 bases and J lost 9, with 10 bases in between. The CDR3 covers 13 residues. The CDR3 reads CASSLSRYRELFF. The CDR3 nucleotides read TGTGCCAGCAGTTTAAGTCGGTACAGGGAGCTGTTTTTT.